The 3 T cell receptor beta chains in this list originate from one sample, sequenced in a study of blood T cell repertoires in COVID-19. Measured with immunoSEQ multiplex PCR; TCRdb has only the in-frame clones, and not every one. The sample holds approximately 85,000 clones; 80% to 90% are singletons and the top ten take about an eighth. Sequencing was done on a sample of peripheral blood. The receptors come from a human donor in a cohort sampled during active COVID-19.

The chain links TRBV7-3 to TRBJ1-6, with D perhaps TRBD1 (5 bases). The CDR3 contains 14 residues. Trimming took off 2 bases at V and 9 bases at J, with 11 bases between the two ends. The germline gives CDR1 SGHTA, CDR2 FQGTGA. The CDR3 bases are TGTGCCAGCAGCTTAGGTACAGGCAGTTCACCCCTCCACTTT. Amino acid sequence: CASSLGTGSSPLHF.

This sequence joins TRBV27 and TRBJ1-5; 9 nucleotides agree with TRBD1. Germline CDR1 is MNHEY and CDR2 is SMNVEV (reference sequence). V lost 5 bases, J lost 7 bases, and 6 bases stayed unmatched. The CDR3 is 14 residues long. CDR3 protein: CASSAGTGSQPQHF. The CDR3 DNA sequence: TGTGCCAGCAGTGCCGGGACAGGGTCCCAGCCCCAGCATTTT.

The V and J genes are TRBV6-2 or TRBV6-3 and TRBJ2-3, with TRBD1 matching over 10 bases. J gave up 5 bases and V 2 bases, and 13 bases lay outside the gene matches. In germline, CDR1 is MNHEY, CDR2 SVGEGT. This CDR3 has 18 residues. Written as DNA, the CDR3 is TGTGCCAGCAGTTACCAAACCTTTCGGACAGGGGGTAAAGATACGCAGTATTTT. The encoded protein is CASSYQTFRTGGKDTQYF.